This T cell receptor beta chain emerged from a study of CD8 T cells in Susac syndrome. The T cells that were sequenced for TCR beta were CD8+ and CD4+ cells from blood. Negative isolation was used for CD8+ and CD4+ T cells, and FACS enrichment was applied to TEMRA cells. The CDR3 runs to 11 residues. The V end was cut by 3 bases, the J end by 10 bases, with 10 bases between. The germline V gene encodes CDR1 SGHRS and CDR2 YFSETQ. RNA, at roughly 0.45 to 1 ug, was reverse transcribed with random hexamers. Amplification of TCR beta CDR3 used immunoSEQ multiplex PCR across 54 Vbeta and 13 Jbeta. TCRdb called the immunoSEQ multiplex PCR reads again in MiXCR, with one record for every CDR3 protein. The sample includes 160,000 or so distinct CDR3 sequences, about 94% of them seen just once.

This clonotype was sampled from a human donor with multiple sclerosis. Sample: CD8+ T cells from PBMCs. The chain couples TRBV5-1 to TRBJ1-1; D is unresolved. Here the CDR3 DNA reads TGCGCCAGCAGCTCCGGGATGGGAGCTTTCTTT. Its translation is CASSSGMGAFF.